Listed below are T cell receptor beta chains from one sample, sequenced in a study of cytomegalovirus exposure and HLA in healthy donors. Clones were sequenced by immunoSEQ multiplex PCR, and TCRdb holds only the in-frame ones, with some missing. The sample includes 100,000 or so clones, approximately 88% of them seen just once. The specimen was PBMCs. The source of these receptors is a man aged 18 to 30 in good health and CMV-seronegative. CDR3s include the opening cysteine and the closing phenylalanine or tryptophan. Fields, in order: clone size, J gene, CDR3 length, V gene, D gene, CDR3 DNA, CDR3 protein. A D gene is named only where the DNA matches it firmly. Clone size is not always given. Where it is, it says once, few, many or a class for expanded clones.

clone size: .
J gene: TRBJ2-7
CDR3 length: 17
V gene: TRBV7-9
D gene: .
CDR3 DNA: TGTGCCAGCAGCTTAGGCCTACAGAATTCTTTACCCTACGAGCAGTACTTC
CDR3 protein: CASSLGLQNSLPYEQYF

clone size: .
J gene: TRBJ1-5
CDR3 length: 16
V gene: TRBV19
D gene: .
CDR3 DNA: TGTGCCAGTAGTATGTCAGGGGCGAAGAGCAATCAGCCCCAGCATTTT
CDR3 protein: CASSMSGAKSNQPQHF

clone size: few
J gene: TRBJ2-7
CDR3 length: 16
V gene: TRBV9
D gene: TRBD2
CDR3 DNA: TGTGCCAGCAGCACATCCCCGCGGGGGAGTCCCCACGAGCAGTACTTC
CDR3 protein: CASSTSPRGSPHEQYF

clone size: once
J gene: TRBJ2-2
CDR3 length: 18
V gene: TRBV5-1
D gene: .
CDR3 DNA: TGCGCCAGCAGCTTGTTAGCCCGGGCAGGGGTCAGCACCGGGGAGCTGTTTTTT
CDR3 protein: CASSLLARAGVSTGELFF

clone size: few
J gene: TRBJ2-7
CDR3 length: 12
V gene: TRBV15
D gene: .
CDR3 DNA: TGTGCCACCAGGGGCAGCTCCTACGAGCAGTACTTC
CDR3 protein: CATRGSSYEQYF

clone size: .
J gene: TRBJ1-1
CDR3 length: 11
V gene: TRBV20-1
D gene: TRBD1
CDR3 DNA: TGCAGTGCTAGGGGGGACAGTGAAGCTTTCTTT
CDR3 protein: CSARGDSEAFF

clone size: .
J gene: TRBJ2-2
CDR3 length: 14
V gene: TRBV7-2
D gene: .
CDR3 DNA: TGTGCCAGCAGCTTAGTTTGGCTGGCCGGGGAGCTGTTTTTT
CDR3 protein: CASSLVWLAGELFF

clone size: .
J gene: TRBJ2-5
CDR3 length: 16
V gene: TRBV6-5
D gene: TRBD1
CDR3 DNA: TGTGCCAGCAGTTACGGAAATACAGGGGCCGGGGAGACCCAGTACTTC
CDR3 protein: CASSYGNTGAGETQYF

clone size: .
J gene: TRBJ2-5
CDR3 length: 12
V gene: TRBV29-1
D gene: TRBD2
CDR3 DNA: TGCAGCGTTGCTAGCGGGCAAGAGACCCAGTACTTC
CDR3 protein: CSVASGQETQYF

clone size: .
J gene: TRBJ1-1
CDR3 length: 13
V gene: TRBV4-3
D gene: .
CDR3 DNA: TGCGCCAGCGGACGGGCGGGCGCAGCCGAAGCTTTCTTT
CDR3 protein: CASGRAGAAEAFF

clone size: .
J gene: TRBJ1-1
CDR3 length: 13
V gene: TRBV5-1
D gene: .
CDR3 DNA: TGCGCCAGCAGCTTGTTAGGGGGAAGTGAAGCTTTCTTT
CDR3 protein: CASSLLGGSEAFF

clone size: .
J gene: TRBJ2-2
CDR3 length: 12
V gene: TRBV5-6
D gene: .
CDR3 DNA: TGTGCCAGCAGCTTGGGACAGAGGGAGCTGTTTTTT
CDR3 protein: CASSLGQRELFF

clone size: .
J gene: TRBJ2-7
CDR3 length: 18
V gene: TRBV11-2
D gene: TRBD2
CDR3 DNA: TGTGCCAGCAGCTTAGACATCATCGGGGGGATGGGTATCTACGAGCAGTACTTC
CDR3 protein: CASSLDIIGGMGIYEQYF

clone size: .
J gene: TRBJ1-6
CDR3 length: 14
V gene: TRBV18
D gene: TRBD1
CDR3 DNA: TGTGCCAGCTCACCAGGCAGGGGGGATTCACCCCTCCACTTT
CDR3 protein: CASSPGRGDSPLHF